The clone carrying this T cell receptor (beta chain) has just a few counts. The sample comes from a study of blood T cell repertoires in COVID-19. Study background: From the United States, Italy and Spain came samples of acute and convalescent COVID-19. From T cells, B-cell-depleted T cells, or PBMCs came the material, which was cDNA or gDNA.

CDR1 is SGHTS, CDR2 YDEGEE, per germline. This CDR3 is 13 amino acids long. The V segment lost 3 bases and the J segment 5 bases; nucleotides outside the gene matches: 3. Clones were sequenced by immunoSEQ multiplex PCR, and TCRdb holds only the in-frame ones, with some missing. The sample has 250,000 or so clones; approximately 87% are singletons. The V call is TRBV5-8, the J call TRBJ2-7, with 9 positions matching TRBD1. The TCR was taken from a man in his 60s with acute or convalescent COVID-19. Input material: peripheral blood. The CDR3 reads CASSWTGANEQYF. CDR3 nucleotide sequence: TGTGCCAGCAGCTGGACAGGGGCGAACGAGCAGTACTTC. The full variable domain, its missing parts supplied by reference TRBV5-8 and TRBJ2-7, is EAGVTQSPTHLIKTRGQQATLRCSPISGHTSVYWYQQALGLGLQFLLWYDEGEERNRGNFPPRFSGRQFPNYSSELNVNALELEDSALYLCASSWTGANEQYFGPGTRLTVT.